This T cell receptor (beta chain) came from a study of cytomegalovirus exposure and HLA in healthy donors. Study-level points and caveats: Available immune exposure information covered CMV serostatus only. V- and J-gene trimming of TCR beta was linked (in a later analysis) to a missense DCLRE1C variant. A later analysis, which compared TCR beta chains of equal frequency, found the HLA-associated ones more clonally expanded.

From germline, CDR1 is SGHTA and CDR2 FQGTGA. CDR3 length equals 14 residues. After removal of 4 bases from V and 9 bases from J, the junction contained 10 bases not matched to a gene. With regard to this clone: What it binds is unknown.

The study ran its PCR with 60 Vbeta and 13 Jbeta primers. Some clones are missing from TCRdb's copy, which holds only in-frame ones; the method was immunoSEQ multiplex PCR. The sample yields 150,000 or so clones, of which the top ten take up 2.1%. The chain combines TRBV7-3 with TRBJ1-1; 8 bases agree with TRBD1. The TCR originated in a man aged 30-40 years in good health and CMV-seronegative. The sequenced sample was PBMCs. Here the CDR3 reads CASSSGQGGAKAFF. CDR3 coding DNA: TGTGCCAGCAGCTCCGGACAGGGTGGGGCTAAAGCTTTCTTT.